The clone carrying this TCR beta chain has a handful of counts. Antigen unknown. This sample was taken from a study of T cell responses to AZD1222 COVID-19 vaccine. Study observations and caveats: Most donors were white British and more were female, and clonal diversity was possibly underestimated.

CDR3 length equals 13 residues. Trimming left V 4 bases short and J 4 bases short, with 11 bases between. CDR1 is SNHLY and CDR2 is FYNNEI in the germline V gene. Some clones are missing from TCRdb's copy, which holds only in-frame ones; the method was immunoSEQ multiplex PCR. Of under 130,000 clones in the sample, roughly 89% were seen once. This clonotype was sampled from an adult who received the AZD1222 COVID-19 vaccine. The material was peripheral blood, obtained 28 days after the second AZD1222 dose. This chain links TRBV2 with TRBJ2-7; no definite D call. The CDR3 DNA is TGTGCCAGCAGTGCACGCCCTAGGTACGAGCAGTACTTC. Protein product: CASSARPRYEQYF.